This entry lists 17 T cell receptor beta chains sequenced from one sample in a study of shared clonotypes between healthy human individuals. TCRdb's copy holds only in-frame clones and misses some; the assay was immunoSEQ multiplex PCR. The table lists some 2,100,000 clones, 85% to 95% of them singletons. It was CD45RO-negative cells, positively selected for CCR7, that made up naive CD8 cells, with terminally differentiated effector memory CD45RA+ cells excluded. The specimen sequenced was naive CD8+ T cells from PBMCs. These receptors were collected from a man younger than 35 in good health. Some clones in this sample may be carry-over from other donors' samples.

This chain links TRBV5-1 with TRBJ2-7; the match to TRBD1 covers 8 bases. This CDR3 comprises 16 residues. Germline CDR1 and CDR2: SGHRS and YFSETQ. V lost 0 bases, J lost 4 bases, and 9 bases stayed unmatched. Here the CDR3 reads CASSLVFAGGLYEQYF. CDR3 coding DNA: TGCGCCAGCAGCTTGGTTTTCGCAGGGGGCTTATACGAGCAGTACTTC.

The rearrangement links TRBV30 to TRBJ1-1; possible D gene TRBD1, 6 bases. Trimming took 4 bases from V and 7 from J, leaving 10 bases between them. CDR3 length: 11 residues. From germline, CDR1 is GTSNPN and CDR2 SVGIG (reference sequence). CDR3 nucleotides: TGTGCCTGGAACGAGGGACATGAAGCTTTCTTT. Its protein product is CAWNEGHEAFF.

Turning to this clone: The sample contains more than one DNA sequence encoding this CDR3. CDR3 in DNA: TGTGCCAGCAGTTTGGGGACAGTCTACGAGCAGTACTTC. Its translation: CASSLGTVYEQYF. The chain combines TRBV27 with TRBJ2-7; 7 positions agree with TRBD1. The V gene end was trimmed by 3 bases and the J gene end by 3 bases; junction bases not matched to a gene: 2. The V gene's germline CDR1 is MNHEY and CDR2 SMNVEV (reference sequence). This CDR3 contains 13 residues.

The chain is built from TRBV7-6 and TRBJ1-1, with D possibly being TRBD1 (5 bases). The germline CDR1 and CDR2 sequences are SGHVS and FNYEAQ. There are 15 residues in the CDR3. V was shortened by 1 base and J by 1 base, with 10 bases between the two germline ends. CDR3 sequence (DNA): TGTGCCAGCAGCTTAGATTGGGGCGGGAACACTGAAGCTTTCTTT. Translating gives CASSLDWGGNTEAFF.

V gene TRBV19 combines with J gene TRBJ1-1, with D perhaps matching TRBD1 (6 bases). There are 13 residues in the CDR3. With 6 bases removed from V and 4 bases from J, the gap between germline ends came to 12 bases. The germline V gene has CDR1 LNHDA and CDR2 SQIVND (reference sequence). CDR3 in DNA: TGTGCCAGTAGGCAGGGGAAGGGCACTGAAGCTTTCTTT. It yields the protein CASRQGKGTEAFF.

The V gene is TRBV7-9, the J gene TRBJ2-1; D might be TRBD1 (6 bases). Looked up from germline, CDR1 is SEHNR and CDR2 is FQNEAQ (reference sequence). Trimming pared 5 bases from V and 10 bases from J, leaving 21 bases between. CDR3 size: 15 residues. The CDR3: CASSQSGDKGEEQFF. CDR3 nucleotide sequence: TGTGCCAGCAGCCAATCCGGGGACAAGGGAGAAGAGCAGTTCTTC.

V usage is TRBV5-5 and J usage is TRBJ1-2, with 8 bases that match TRBD1. Trimming removed 2 bases from V and 4 bases from J; junction bases left unmatched: 4. The germline CDR1 and CDR2 sequences are SGHKS and YYEKEE (reference sequence). This CDR3 is 14 amino acids long. The CDR3 DNA follows: TGTGCCAGCAGCTTTACAGGGGGATCCTATGGCTACACCTTC. Amino acid sequence: CASSFTGGSYGYTF. Variable domain in full (rest from reference TRBV5-5 and TRBJ1-2): DAGVTQSPTHLIKTRGQQVTLRCSPISGHKSVSWYQQVLGQGPQFIFQYYEKEERGRGNFPDRFSARQFPNYSSELNVNALLLGDSALYLCASSFTGGSYGYTFGSGTRLTVV.

This clone appeared once. The rearrangement links TRBV11-2 to TRBJ2-1; 7 nucleotides line up with TRBD2. The ends lost 4 bases at V and 0 bases at J; junction bases unmatched: 12. The CDR3 consists of 18 residues. Germline lookup yields CDR1 SGHAT and CDR2 FQNNGV. In nucleotides, the CDR3 is TGTGCCAGCAGCTCCCGATCATTACTAGCGCGCTCCTACAATGAGCAGTTCTTC. Amino acids: CASSSRSLLARSYNEQFF.

The genes are TRBV28 and TRBJ1-3; D might be TRBD1 (6 bases). Trimming took 6 bases from V and 4 from J, leaving 16 bases between them. The CDR3 runs 15 residues. Germline V CDR1 and CDR2: MDHEN, SYDVKM. The CDR3 nucleotides read TGTGCCAGCAGCCCCACTGTCGGGGGCGGAAACACCATATATTTT. This translates into CASSPTVGGGNTIYF. Together with reference TRBV28 and TRBJ1-3, the CDR3 gives the full variable domain: DVKVTQSSRYLVKRTGEKVFLECVQDMDHENMFWYRQDPGLGLRLIYFSYDVKMKEKGDIPEGYSVSREKKERFSLILESASTNQTSMYLCASSPTVGGGNTIYFGEGSWLTVV.

The gene calls are TRBV5-4 and TRBJ1-1, with D hard to call. V dropped 0 bases and J dropped 4 bases, with 4 bases sitting between them. This CDR3 has 12 amino acids. The germline V gene encodes CDR1 SGHNT and CDR2 YYREEE (reference sequence). CDR3 residues: CASSLEATEAFF. As DNA, the CDR3 is TGTGCCAGCAGCTTGGAGGCCACTGAAGCTTTCTTT.

The chain joins TRBV28 to TRBJ2-3; TRBD2 matches at 7 bases. CDR1 is MDHEN, CDR2 SYDVKM, per germline. The CDR3 consists of 18 residues. V shed 4 bases and J 0 bases; nucleotides not matched to a gene: 13. The CDR3 DNA reads as TGTGCCAGCAGTTCAAGACTAGCTATGGGACCTAGCACAGATACGCAGTATTTT. Translated, it gives CASSSRLAMGPSTDTQYF.

The chain joins TRBV4-3 to TRBJ2-3; weak D call: TRBD2 (5 bases). The CDR3 consists of 15 residues. V dropped 0 bases and J dropped 2 bases, with 9 bases sitting between them. Per germline, CDR1 LGHNA and CDR2 YSLEER. CDR3 region: CASSQEERFTDTQYF. In nucleotides, the CDR3 is TGCGCCAGCAGCCAAGAGGAGCGGTTCACAGATACGCAGTATTTT.

V is TRBV13 and J is TRBJ2-1; 7 bases align to TRBD2. This CDR3 region has 15 residues. CDR1 is PRHDT and CDR2 is FYEKMQ in the germline V gene (reference sequence). The junction had 12 bases not matched to a gene; V was cut back by 8 bases and J by 5 bases. CDR3 nucleotide sequence: TGTGCCAGCTGTGGGTCACTAGCGACCAACAATGAGCAGTTCTTC. Its protein product is CASCGSLATNNEQFF.

The genes are TRBV7-9 and TRBJ2-7; 7 bases agree with TRBD1. V shed 5 bases, J shed 4 bases, and the junction held 11 bases outside the gene matches. Germline V gene lookup returns CDR1 SEHNR and CDR2 FQNEAQ (reference sequence). The CDR3 runs 15 residues. The CDR3 DNA reads as TGTGCCAGCAGCCCCCTTGAGGGGGCGGTGTACGAGCAGTACTTC. It specifies CASSPLEGAVYEQYF.

CDR3 DNA: TGCAGCGTTCCGGTGACTAGCCTCCTTTACGAGCAGTACTTC. This translates into CSVPVTSLLYEQYF. The chain is built from TRBV29-1 and TRBJ2-7; 7 bases align to TRBD2. This CDR3 contains 14 residues. Trimming at V came to 5 bases and at J to 4 bases, leaving 11 bases not matched to a gene. The germline V gene encodes CDR1 SQVTM and CDR2 ANQGSEA.

V is TRBV5-1 and J is TRBJ2-1, with D uncertain. V was trimmed by 5 bases and J by 10 bases, leaving 16 bases between them. CDR1 is SGHRS, CDR2 YFSETQ, per germline. There are 13 residues in the CDR3. The CDR3 DNA sequence: TGCGCCAGCAGTGGGATCTCGACACTGGAGCAGTTCTTC. This sequence encodes CASSGISTLEQFF.

The genes are TRBV9 and TRBJ2-1, with D perhaps TRBD1 (5 bases). V dropped 0 bases and J dropped 2 bases, with 12 bases sitting between them. CDR1 is SGDLS, CDR2 YYNGEE, per germline. The CDR3 is 16 amino acids. The chain's CDR3 is CASSVVSRDPYNEQFF. The CDR3 bases are TGTGCCAGCAGCGTAGTTTCCAGGGATCCCTACAATGAGCAGTTCTTC. Complete variable domain (other parts from reference TRBV9 and TRBJ2-1): DSGVTQTPKHLITATGQRVTLRCSPRSGDLSVYWYQQSLDQGLQFLIQYYNGEERAKGNILERFSAQQFPDLHSELNLSSLELGDSALYFCASSVVSRDPYNEQFFGPGTRLTVL.